Below are 11 T cell receptor beta chains sequenced from a single sample in a study of blood T cell repertoires in COVID-19. Data came from immunoSEQ multiplex PCR; TCRdb stores just in-frame clones and leaves some out. Here the sample spans about 160,000 clones, 81% being singletons. Input material: PBMCs or T cells enriched from blood (not recorded which). The receptor set was obtained from a woman between 40 and 50 years old with acute COVID-19.

This clone came up a few times. V usage is TRBV18 and J usage is TRBJ2-1; TRBD2 matches at 13 bases. V gave up 2 bases and J gave up 5 bases; unmatched junction bases: 3. The CDR3 spans 16 residues. Germline V gene sequence: CDR1 KGHSH, CDR2 LQKENI. Written as DNA, the CDR3 is TGTGCCAGCTCACCAGTCGGACTAGCGGGGGACAATGAGCAGTTCTTC. Translated: CASSPVGLAGDNEQFF.

This clone was picked up a small number of times. This sequence joins TRBV20-1 and TRBJ2-5; tentatively, D is TRBD1 (5 bases). Trimming removed 3 bases from V and 5 bases from J, with 16 bases in between. This CDR3 contains 14 residues. Germline loops: CDR1 DFQATT, CDR2 SNEGSKA (reference sequence). CDR3 bases: TGCAGTGCTAGTCAGGGCATCCTTCTCGAGACCCAGTACTTC. Translation: CSASQGILLETQYF.

This clone was picked up a small number of times. The rearrangement joins TRBV14 to TRBJ1-2; the D is unclear. V lost 1 base to trimming and J lost 2 bases, with 5 bases between them. The CDR3 is 13 amino acids. Germline CDR1 reads SGHDN; CDR2 reads FVKESK. The CDR3 sequence is CASSQAENYGYTF. For the CDR3, the DNA is TGTGCCAGCAGCCAAGCGGAGAACTATGGCTACACCTTC.

The chain is built from TRBV9 and TRBJ2-1; a weak D match, TRBD2 (6 bases). This CDR3 contains 13 residues. V lost 7 bases, J lost 7 bases, and 15 bases lay in between. The germline V gene has CDR1 SGDLS and CDR2 YYNGEE. In DNA, the CDR3 is TGTGCCAGCGGTAGCGGAGGAGGTAATGAGCAGTTCTTC. Residues: CASGSGGGNEQFF.

This sequence joins TRBV30 and TRBJ2-3; the D gene is possibly TRBD2 (6 bases). Germline CDR1 reads GTSNPN; CDR2 reads SVGIG (reference sequence). This CDR3 region has 14 residues. Trimming shortened V by 6 bases and J by 2 bases, and 15 bases separated the two germline ends. The CDR3 DNA reads as TGTGCCTGTAACTGGGGAGGCTACACAGATACGCAGTATTTT. Translating it yields CACNWGGYTDTQYF.

This clone was found a few times. The chain couples TRBV6-4 to TRBJ2-2; no reliable D call. V was clipped by 5 bases and J by 6 bases, with 13 bases between them. Germline V gene sequence: CDR1 MRHNA, CDR2 SNTAGT. CDR3 size: 14 residues. The CDR3 DNA reads TGTGCCAGCAGTACGACAAACAGTCCCGGGGAGCTGTTTTTT. Residues: CASSTTNSPGELFF.

The genes are TRBV3-1 (or the pseudogene TRBV3-2) and TRBJ1-6; 7 bases are a match to TRBD1. Germline CDR1 reads LGHDT; CDR2 reads YNNKEL (reference sequence). The CDR3 has 14 residues. V shed 4 bases, J shed 11 bases, and the junction held 8 bases outside the gene matches. CDR3 DNA: TGTGCCAGCAGCCTTTCGACAGGGCGGCCACCCCTCCACTTT. This gives the protein CASSLSTGRPPLHF.

This clone was seen a single time. DNA for the CDR3: TGTGCCAGCAGCGACAGGTTGCACACTGAAGCTTTCTTT. It encodes CASSDRLHTEAFF. The chain couples TRBV3-1 (or the pseudogene TRBV3-2) to TRBJ1-1, with D maybe TRBD1 (6 bases). Germline lookup yields CDR1 LGHDT and CDR2 YNNKEL (reference sequence). The CDR3 runs to 13 residues. Deletions cut 5 bases from V and 3 bases from J, with 10 bases between.

V gene TRBV19 combines with J gene TRBJ2-2; 12 positions match TRBD2. The V gene end was trimmed by 5 bases and the J gene end by 6 bases; junction bases not matched to a gene: 7. The CDR3 runs 16 residues. In germline, CDR1 is LNHDA, CDR2 SQIVND (reference sequence). CDR3 loop: CASSFTSGRSSGELFF. The CDR3 nucleotides are TGTGCCAGTAGTTTCACTAGCGGGAGGTCGTCCGGGGAGCTGTTTTTT.

The rearrangement links TRBV10-2 to TRBJ2-1, with D possibly being TRBD2 (6 bases). V gave up 7 bases and J gave up 9 bases, with 22 bases separating them. The CDR3 spans 15 residues. Germline lookup yields CDR1 WSHSY and CDR2 SAAADI. CDR3 DNA sequence: TGCGCCAGCACCCTGACTGGCGGGACCGCCAGTGAGCAGTTCTTC. The encoded protein is CASTLTGGTASEQFF.

J is TRBJ2-1 and V is TRBV24-1, with 10 bases that match TRBD2. V was pared by 4 bases and J by 9 bases, with 2 bases of the junction left unmatched. CDR1 is KGHDR and CDR2 is SFDVKD in the germline V gene. There are 13 residues in the CDR3. The CDR3 reads CATSETSGPEQFF. CDR3 nucleotides: TGTGCCACCAGTGAGACTAGCGGGCCTGAGCAGTTCTTC.